This paragraph reports one TCR beta chain. Its antigen is undetermined. This specimen belongs to a study of cytomegalovirus exposure and HLA in healthy donors. General study results and limits: Indistinguishability led to the exclusion of some V segments, TRBV6-2 and TRBV6-3 included. TCR beta V segments were, for the most part, productive about 87% or about 30% of the time in an earlier analysis. Presence/absence analyses treated sequencing depth as roughly uniform across donors.

Healthy donors of bone marrow made up the group. Primers included in the PCR were 60 Vbeta and 13 Jbeta primers. TCRdb keeps only in-frame clones here, not all; method: immunoSEQ multiplex PCR. Its table lists 170,000 or so clones. V was trimmed by 1 base and J by 4 bases, leaving 15 bases between them. From germline, CDR1 is SGHRS and CDR2 YFSETQ. This CDR3 spans 16 amino acids. The V and J genes are TRBV5-1 and TRBJ2-1, with D perhaps matching TRBD2 (6 bases). The TCR was taken from a man aged 25 to 40 in good health and CMV-seronegative. Sequenced material: PBMCs. CDR3 region: CASSLSGSGVYNEQFF. Written as DNA, the CDR3 is TGCGCCAGCAGCTTGTCTGGTAGCGGAGTGTACAATGAGCAGTTCTTC.